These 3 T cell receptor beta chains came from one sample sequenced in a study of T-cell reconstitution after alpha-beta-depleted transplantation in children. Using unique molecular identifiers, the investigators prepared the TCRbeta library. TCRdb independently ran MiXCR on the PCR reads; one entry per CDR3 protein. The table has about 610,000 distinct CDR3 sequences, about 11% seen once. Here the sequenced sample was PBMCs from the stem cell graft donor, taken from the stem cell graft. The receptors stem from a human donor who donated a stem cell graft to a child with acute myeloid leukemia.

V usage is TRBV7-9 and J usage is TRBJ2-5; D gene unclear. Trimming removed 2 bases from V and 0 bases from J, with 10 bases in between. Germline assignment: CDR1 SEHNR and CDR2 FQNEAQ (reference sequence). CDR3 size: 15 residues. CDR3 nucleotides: TGTGCCAGCAGCTTACAAGGGCCCGACCAAGAGACCCAGTACTTC. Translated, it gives CASSLQGPDQETQYF.

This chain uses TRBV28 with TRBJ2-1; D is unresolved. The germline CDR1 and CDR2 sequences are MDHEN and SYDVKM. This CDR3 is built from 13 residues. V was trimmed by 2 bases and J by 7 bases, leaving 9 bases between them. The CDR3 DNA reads TGTGCCAGCAGTTTAGACGAATTAAATGAGCAGTTCTTC. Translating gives CASSLDELNEQFF.

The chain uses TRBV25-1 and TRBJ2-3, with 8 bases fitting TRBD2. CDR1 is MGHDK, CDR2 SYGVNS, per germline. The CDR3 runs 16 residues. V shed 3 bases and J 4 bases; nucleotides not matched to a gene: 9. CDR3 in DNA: TGTGCCAGCAGTGATAATGGCGCGCGGGAGGCAGATACGCAGTATTTT. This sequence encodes CASSDNGAREADTQYF.